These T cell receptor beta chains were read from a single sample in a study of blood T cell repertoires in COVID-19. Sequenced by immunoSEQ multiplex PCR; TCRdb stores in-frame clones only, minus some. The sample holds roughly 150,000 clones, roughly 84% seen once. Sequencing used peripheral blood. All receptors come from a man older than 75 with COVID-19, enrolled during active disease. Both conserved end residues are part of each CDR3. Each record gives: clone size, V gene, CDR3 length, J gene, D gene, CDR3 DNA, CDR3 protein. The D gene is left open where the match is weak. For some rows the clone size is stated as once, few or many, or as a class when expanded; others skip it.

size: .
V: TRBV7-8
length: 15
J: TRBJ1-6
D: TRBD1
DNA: TGTGCCAGCAGCGTCACAGGGGGTCTCGGTTCACCCCTCCACTTT
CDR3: CASSVTGGLGSPLHF

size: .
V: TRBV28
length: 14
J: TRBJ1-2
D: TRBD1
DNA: TGTGCCAGCAGTTTACAGCAGGGGGTCAGGGGCTACACCTTC
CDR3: CASSLQQGVRGYTF

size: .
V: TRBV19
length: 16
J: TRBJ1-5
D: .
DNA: TGTGCCAGTAGTATTTTCCCCCAGACAGGATATCAGCCCCAGCATTTT
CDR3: CASSIFPQTGYQPQHF

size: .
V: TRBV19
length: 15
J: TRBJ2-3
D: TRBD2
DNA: TGTGCCAGTAGTTCCTTAGCGGGGAGCACAGATACGCAGTATTTT
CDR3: CASSSLAGSTDTQYF

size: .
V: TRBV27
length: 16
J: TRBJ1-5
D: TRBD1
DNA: TGTGCCAGCAGTTCATACGGACAGGGAGGCCGGCAGCCCCAGCATTTT
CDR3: CASSSYGQGGRQPQHF

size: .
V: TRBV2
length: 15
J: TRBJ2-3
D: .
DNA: TGTGCCAGCAGTGAGGGGGGGCCCCTCGCAGATACGCAGTATTTT
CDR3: CASSEGGPLADTQYF

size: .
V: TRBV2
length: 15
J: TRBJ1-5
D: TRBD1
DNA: TGTGCCAGCAGTGGGGACAGGCCAGGAGGACAGCCCCAGCATTTT
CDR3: CASSGDRPGGQPQHF

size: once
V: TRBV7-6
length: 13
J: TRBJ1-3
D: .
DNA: TGTGCCAGTAGCCGGGTCGTTGGAAACACCATATATTTT
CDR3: CASSRVVGNTIYF

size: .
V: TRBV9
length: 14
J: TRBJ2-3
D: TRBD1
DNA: TGTGCCAGCAGCACCAGGGACAGCCTAGATACGCAGTATTTT
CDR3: CASSTRDSLDTQYF

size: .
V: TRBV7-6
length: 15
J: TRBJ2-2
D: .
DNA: TGTGCCAGCAGCTTATATACAGGGAACACCGGGGAGCTGTTTTTT
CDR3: CASSLYTGNTGELFF

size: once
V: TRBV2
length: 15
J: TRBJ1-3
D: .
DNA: TGTGCCAGCAGTGGATCCGGGACTGCCGGAAACACCATATATTTT
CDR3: CASSGSGTAGNTIYF

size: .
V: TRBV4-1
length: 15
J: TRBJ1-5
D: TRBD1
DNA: TGCGCCAGCAGCCAGGTTGACAGGGACAATCAGCCCCAGCATTTT
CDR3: CASSQVDRDNQPQHF

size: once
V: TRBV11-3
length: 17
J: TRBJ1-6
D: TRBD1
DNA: TGTGCCAGCAGCCCAGACGGGACAGGGACGTCAGGTTCACCCCTCCACTTT
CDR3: CASSPDGTGTSGSPLHF

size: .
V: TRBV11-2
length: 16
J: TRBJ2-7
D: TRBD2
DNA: TGTGCCAGCAGCTCCCAAGCGGGGGCCTTCTCCTACGAGCAGTACTTC
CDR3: CASSSQAGAFSYEQYF

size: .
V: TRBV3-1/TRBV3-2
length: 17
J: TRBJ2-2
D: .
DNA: TGTGCCAGCAGCCGTGCGTCGACAGGATGGAACACCGGGGAGCTGTTTTTT
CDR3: CASSRASTGWNTGELFF

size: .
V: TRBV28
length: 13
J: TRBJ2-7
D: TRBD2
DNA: TGTGCCAGCACTACCGGGGGGGCCTACGAGCAGTACTTC
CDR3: CASTTGGAYEQYF

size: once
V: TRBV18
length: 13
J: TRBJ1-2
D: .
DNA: TGTGCCAGCTCACGCCAGGGGAACTATGGCTACACCTTC
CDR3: CASSRQGNYGYTF

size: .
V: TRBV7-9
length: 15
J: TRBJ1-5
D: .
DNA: TGTGCCAGCAGCTTTGGGAGAGGAAGCAATCAGCCCCAGCATTTT
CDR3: CASSFGRGSNQPQHF